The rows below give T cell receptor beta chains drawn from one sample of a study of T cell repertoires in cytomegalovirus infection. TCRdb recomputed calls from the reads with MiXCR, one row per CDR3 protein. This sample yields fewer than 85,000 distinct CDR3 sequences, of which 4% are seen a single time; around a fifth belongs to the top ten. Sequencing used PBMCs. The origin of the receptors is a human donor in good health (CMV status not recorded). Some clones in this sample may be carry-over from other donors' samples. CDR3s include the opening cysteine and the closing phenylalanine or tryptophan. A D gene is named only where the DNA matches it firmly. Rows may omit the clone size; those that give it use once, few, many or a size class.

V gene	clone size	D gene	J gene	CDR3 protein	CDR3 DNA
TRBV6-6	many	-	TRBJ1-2	CASSYRQDYGYTF	TGTGCCAGCAGTTACCGGCAGGACTATGGCTACACCTTC
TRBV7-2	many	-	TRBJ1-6	CASSLEYLSPLHF	TGTGCCAGCAGCTTAGAATATCTTTCACCCCTCCACTTT
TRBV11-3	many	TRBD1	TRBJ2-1	CASSFGQGAGNEQFF	TGTGCCAGCAGCTTCGGACAGGGTGCAGGGAATGAGCAGTTCTTC
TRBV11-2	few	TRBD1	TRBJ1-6	CASSRRQGGNSPLHF	TGTGCCAGCAGCCGGCGACAGGGAGGAAATTCACCCCTCCACTTT
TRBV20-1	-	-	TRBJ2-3	CSASQGGGSTDTQYF	TGCAGTGCAAGCCAGGGGGGGGGGAGCACAGATACGCAGTATTTT
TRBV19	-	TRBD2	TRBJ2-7	CASSLKRGDGEQYF	TGTGCCAGTAGTCTCAAGCGGGGTGATGGTGAGCAGTACTTC
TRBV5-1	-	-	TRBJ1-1	CASAKGDRTEAFF	TGCGCCAGCGCCAAAGGAGATAGGACTGAAGCTTTCTTT
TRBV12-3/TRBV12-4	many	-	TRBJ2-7	CASSKRRDANYEQYF	TGTGCCAGCAGCAAGAGACGGGACGCGAACTACGAGCAGTACTTC
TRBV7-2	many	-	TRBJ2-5	CASSLALGVGETQYF	TGTGCCAGCAGCTTGGCCCTCGGGGTGGGGGAGACCCAGTACTTC
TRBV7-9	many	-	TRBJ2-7	CASSLVVTEQYF	TGTGCCAGCAGCTTAGTAGTTACCGAGCAGTACTTC
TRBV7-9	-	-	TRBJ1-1	CASRNGGPGTEAFF	TGTGCCAGCAGGAACGGGGGGCCAGGGACTGAAGCTTTCTTT
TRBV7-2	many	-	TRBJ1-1	CASSLVGRMNTEAFF	TGTGCCAGCAGCTTAGTAGGTCGGATGAACACTGAAGCTTTCTTT
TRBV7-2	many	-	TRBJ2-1	CASSLAFGGEQFF	TGTGCCAGCAGCTTAGCTTTCGGCGGGGAGCAGTTCTTC
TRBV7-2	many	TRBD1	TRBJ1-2	CASSSGGAYGYTF	TGTGCCAGCAGCTCAGGGGGCGCCTATGGCTACACCTTC
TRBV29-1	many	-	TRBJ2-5	CSVGGQPETQYF	TGCAGCGTAGGGGGTCAGCCGGAGACCCAGTACTTC
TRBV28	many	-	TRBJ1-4	CASRGGLGEKLFF	TGTGCCAGCAGGGGGGGTTTAGGGGAAAAACTGTTTTTT
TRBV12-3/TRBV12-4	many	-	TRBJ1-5	CASSLVGSQPQHF	TGTGCCAGCAGTTTAGTGGGGAGTCAGCCCCAGCATTTT
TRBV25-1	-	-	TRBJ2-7	CASCLWDPYEQYF	TGTGCCAGCTGTCTGTGGGATCCCTACGAGCAGTACTTC
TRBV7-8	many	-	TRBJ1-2	CASSLLDANYGYTF	TGTGCCAGCAGCTTGTTGGACGCAAACTATGGCTACACCTTC
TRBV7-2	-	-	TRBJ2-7	CASSRVGGADEQYF	TGTGCCAGCAGCCGAGTGGGGGGGGCCGACGAGCAGTACTTC
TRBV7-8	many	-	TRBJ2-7	CASRRGASYEQYF	TGTGCCAGCAGGCGGGGCGCCTCCTACGAGCAGTACTTC
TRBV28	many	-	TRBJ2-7	CASSAPQVSTAEQYF	TGTGCCAGCAGTGCCCCACAGGTCTCTACAGCCGAGCAGTACTTC
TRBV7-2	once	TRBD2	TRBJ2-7	CASLARTSGRYEQYF	TGTGCCAGCTTGGCCCGGACTAGCGGGAGGTACGAGCAGTACTTC
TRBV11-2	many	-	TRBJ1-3	CASSPGVGGSSGNTIYF	TGTGCCAGCAGCCCGGGGGTGGGCGGAAGCTCTGGAAACACCATATATTTT
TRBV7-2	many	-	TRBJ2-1	CASSSPRPQSYNEQFF	TGTGCCAGCAGCTCCCCTAGGCCCCAGTCCTACAATGAGCAGTTCTTC
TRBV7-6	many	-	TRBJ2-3	CASSFDPASDTQYF	TGTGCCAGCAGCTTCGACCCGGCCTCAGATACGCAGTATTTT
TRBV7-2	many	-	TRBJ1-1	CASSLRRTTEAFF	TGTGCCAGCAGCCTCAGGAGGACCACTGAAGCTTTCTTT
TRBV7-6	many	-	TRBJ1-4	CASSPGQGRLEKLFF	TGTGCCAGCAGCCCGGGACAAGGTCGATTGGAAAAACTGTTTTTT
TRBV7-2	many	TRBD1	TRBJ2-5	CASSLVNTGAQYF	TGTGCCAGCAGCTTAGTGAACACAGGGGCCCAGTACTTC
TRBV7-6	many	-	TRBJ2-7	CASSLELAPNYEQYF	TGTGCCAGCAGCTTAGAGCTAGCGCCGAACTACGAGCAGTACTTC
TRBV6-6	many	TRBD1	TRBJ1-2	CASSQRQGADGYTF	TGTGCCAGCAGTCAAAGACAGGGGGCTGATGGCTACACCTTC
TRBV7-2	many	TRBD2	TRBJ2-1	CASSSYTSGRMVEQFF	TGTGCCAGCAGCTCCTATACTAGCGGGAGAATGGTTGAGCAGTTCTTC